This T cell receptor beta chain is drawn from a study of CD8 T cells in ankylosing spondylitis. Findings and caveats of the study: Matched ankylosing spondylitis synovial fluid reportedly showed significant enrichment of disease-linked clones. Among TCR beta sequences, a motif of about 8 highly homologous variants appeared characteristic of ankylosing spondylitis blood.

The V end lost 1 base, the J end lost 0 bases, and 10 bases lay between the germline ends. From germline, CDR1 is LNHNV and CDR2 YYDKDF (reference sequence). This CDR3 contains 15 residues. Quantitative 5'-RACE was performed with molecular barcodes, and it yielded the TCR beta libraries. In TCRdb, the 5' RACE reads were re-called with MiXCR into one record per CDR3 protein. The sample records more than 500,000 distinct CDR3 sequences, roughly 5.3% being singletons. As to this clonotype: The antigen remains undetermined.

Sequenced sample: blood, either unsorted or a sorted T cell fraction (not recorded which). The chain has TRBV15 and TRBJ2-7; D gene uncertain. This TCR derives from a male donor with ankylosing spondylitis. CDR3: CATSRGRTDSYEQYF. The CDR3 DNA reads TGTGCCACCAGCAGAGGTAGGACGGACTCCTACGAGCAGTACTTC.